The rows below give T cell receptor beta chains drawn from one sample of a study of early T cells in non-severe SARS-CoV-2 infection. TCRdb re-derived calls from the 5' RACE reads in MiXCR, one entry per CDR3 protein. Of more than 50,000 distinct CDR3 sequences in the sample, 5.6% are singletons; the top ten hold about 6.8%. What was sequenced was whole blood. These receptors all stem from an adult who was a healthcare worker with PCR-confirmed SARS-CoV-2 infection or an uninfected control (not recorded which). The CDR3 runs from the conserved cysteine through the conserved F or W. D genes are given only for firm matches. Clone sizes are given selectively: once, few, many, or a class where the clone is expanded.

J | V | size | D | DNA | CDR3
TRBJ2-2 | TRBV30 | few | . | TGTGCCTGGAGTGTATGGGGGTTCACCGGGGAGCTGTTTTTT | CAWSVWGFTGELFF
TRBJ2-7 | TRBV5-1 | few | TRBD1 | TGCGCCAGCAGCTTGGCAGGGGGCTTGACCTACGAGCAGTACTTC | CASSLAGGLTYEQYF
TRBJ1-3 | TRBV15 | many | . | TGTGCCACCAGCAGAGATAGAATTGCTGGAAACACCATATATTTT | CATSRDRIAGNTIYF
TRBJ2-2 | TRBV5-4 | many | TRBD1 | TGTGCCAGCAGCCCCGGACAGGCTAACACCGGGGAGCTGTTTTTT | CASSPGQANTGELFF
TRBJ1-5 | TRBV4-1 | many | . | TGCGCCAGCAGCCAAGATTTCTCGATTCAGCCCCAGCATTTT | CASSQDFSIQPQHF
TRBJ1-5 | TRBV4-1 | many | . | TGCGCCAGCAGCCAAGTCTTGAGGGTGGGCAATCAGCCCCAGCATTTT | CASSQVLRVGNQPQHF
TRBJ2-1 | TRBV5-1 | many | TRBD2 | TGCGCCAGCAGCCGGACTAGCGGGCGTGGTTTTGAGCAGTTCTTC | CASSRTSGRGFEQFF
TRBJ2-1 | TRBV5-1 | many | TRBD2 | TGCGCCAGCAGCCTGTCTAGCGGGAATAAGAATGAGCAGTTCTTC | CASSLSSGNKNEQFF
TRBJ2-7 | TRBV12-3/TRBV12-4 | many | . | TGTGCCAGCAGTTTAGCAGGGAGCTACGAGCAGTACTTC | CASSLAGSYEQYF
TRBJ2-7 | TRBV15 | many | . | TGTGCCACCAGCAGAGGAAGACTAGAGTCCTACGAGCAGTACTTC | CATSRGRLESYEQYF
TRBJ2-3 | TRBV7-9 | many | TRBD1 | TGTGCCAGCAGCCGGACAGGGAGCACAGATACGCAGTATTTT | CASSRTGSTDTQYF
TRBJ2-7 | TRBV20-1 | . | . | TGCAGTGCTAGAGAGAGACAGGACTACGAGCAGTACTTC | CSARERQDYEQYF
TRBJ2-1 | TRBV7-9 | . | . | TGTGCCAGCAGCTCCCGGAGCTTACGACTGAATGAGCAGTTCTTC | CASSSRSLRLNEQFF
TRBJ2-7 | TRBV20-1 | many | . | TGCAGTGCTAGGTCCGGGAGCTCCTACGAGCAGTACTTC | CSARSGSSYEQYF
TRBJ2-2 | TRBV6-2/TRBV6-3 | few | . | TGTGCCAGCAGTTATGTTAGCGCGAACACCGGGGAGCTGTTTTTT | CASSYVSANTGELFF
TRBJ2-7 | TRBV12-5 | . | TRBD2 | TGTGCTAGTGGTGAGGGCCTAGCGGGGCTCTACGAGCAGTACTTC | CASGEGLAGLYEQYF
TRBJ2-7 | TRBV29-1 | . | . | TGCAGCGTTGGACCGGCACTGCACTACGAGCAGTACTTC | CSVGPALHYEQYF
TRBJ1-4 | TRBV12-3/TRBV12-4 | . | TRBD1 | TGTGCCAGCAGGAGACAGGGCTCACGTGAAAAACTGTTTTTT | CASRRQGSREKLFF
TRBJ1-2 | TRBV6-1 | many | . | TGTGCCAGCAGACTATACGGCTACACCTTC | CASRLYGYTF
TRBJ1-1 | TRBV9 | many | TRBD1 | TGTGCCAGCAGCGTAGGTGCGGCAGGGGGCCGGGTGAACACTGAAGCTTTCTTT | CASSVGAAGGRVNTEAFF
TRBJ1-6 | TRBV20-1 | many | TRBD1 | TGCAGTGCATCGACAGGGAGCGCCTATAATTCACCCCTCCACTTT | CSASTGSAYNSPLHF
TRBJ2-3 | TRBV14 | . | . | TGTGCCAGCAGCCAACCCCGGATGGGGCAGACCACAGATACGCAGTATTTT | CASSQPRMGQTTDTQYF
TRBJ2-5 | TRBV5-1 | medium-sized | . | TGCGCCAGCAGCCCCCGCCTTGGGCCGCGAGAGACCCAGTACTTC | CASSPRLGPRETQYF
TRBJ1-4 | TRBV7-2 | many | . | TGTGCCAGCAGCCAAACCGGGAGCAATGAAAAACTGTTTTTT | CASSQTGSNEKLFF
TRBJ1-3 | TRBV5-1 | many | TRBD1 | TGCGCCAGCAGCTACTGGACAGGGACGGGAAACACCATATATTTT | CASSYWTGTGNTIYF
TRBJ2-7 | TRBV6-2/TRBV6-3 | . | . | TGTGCCAGCAGTTCCCCCCCTATCGAGCAGTACTTC | CASSSPPIEQYF
TRBJ1-6 | TRBV27 | few | . | TGTGCCAGCAGTTTAACAGGAGACTATAATTCACCCCTCCACTTT | CASSLTGDYNSPLHF
TRBJ1-5 | TRBV20-1 | . | TRBD1 | TGCAGTGCTACGGGACAGGGTAGGAGCAATCAGCCCCAGCATTTT | CSATGQGRSNQPQHF
TRBJ1-5 | TRBV7-9 | many | . | TGTGCCAGCAGCATACAGGGCAATCAGCCCCAGCATTTT | CASSIQGNQPQHF
TRBJ1-1 | TRBV27 | many | . | TGTGCCAGCAGTTTCTCGAGGGGACGGACTGAAGCTTTCTTT | CASSFSRGRTEAFF
TRBJ2-7 | TRBV12-5 | many | TRBD1 | TGTGCTAGTGGTCTAGGACAGGTTCGTCCCTACGAGCAGTACTTC | CASGLGQVRPYEQYF
TRBJ2-3 | TRBV29-1 | many | . | TGCAGCGTTGTTCTCGGCGGGGCTAGCGAGGCAGATACGCAGTATTTT | CSVVLGGASEADTQYF
TRBJ1-2 | TRBV20-1 | many | TRBD1 | TGCAGTGCTAGAGCACGACAGGGGAGGGACACCTTC | CSARARQGRDTF
TRBJ1-6 | TRBV7-3 | . | TRBD1 | TGTGCCGGCAGCCGGACAGGGGGCAAAGGTTCACCCCTCCACTTT | CAGSRTGGKGSPLHF
TRBJ2-7 | TRBV2 | many | . | TGTGCCAGCACGACGGGGCCGCCCGCCTACGAGCAGTACTTC | CASTTGPPAYEQYF
TRBJ1-1 | TRBV12-3/TRBV12-4 | few | TRBD1 | TGTGCCAGCAGCCAACCACAGGGGAGCCCTGAAGCTTTCTTT | CASSQPQGSPEAFF
TRBJ2-1 | TRBV5-1 | . | TRBD2 | TGCGCCAGCAGCTATCATGGCGGGGGAGCTTACAATGAGCAGTTCTTC | CASSYHGGGAYNEQFF
TRBJ2-3 | TRBV9 | . | . | TGTGCCAGCAGGGGCAGTGCAGATTCTGCAGATACGCAGTATTTT | CASRGSADSADTQYF
TRBJ2-3 | TRBV7-9 | . | . | TGTGCCAGCAGCTCCATCGGACGGACTCTTGCAGATACGCAGTATTTT | CASSSIGRTLADTQYF
TRBJ2-2 | TRBV27 | few | . | TGTGCCAGCAGTTTTAGGGGGGTGGACACCGGGGAGCTGTTTTTT | CASSFRGVDTGELFF
TRBJ2-2 | TRBV6-6 | few | TRBD1 | TGTGCCAGCACTTCCTCCGGGACAGCGAACACCGGGGAGCTGTTTTTT | CASTSSGTANTGELFF
TRBJ1-1 | TRBV12-3/TRBV12-4 | few | . | TGTGCCAGCACCCTGGGGAAGGCGGCGGCTGAAGCTTTCTTT | CASTLGKAAAEAFF